A single sample gave rise to the 30 T cell receptor beta chains below, sequenced in a study of neurological immune-mediated disorders. TCRdb fed the 5' RACE reads into MiXCR, producing one record per CDR3 protein. The table records tens of thousands of distinct CDR3 sequences, approximately 14% of them present only once. Noted time point: longitudinal time-point 1 (baseline). The sequencing input was PBMCs. These receptors were obtained from a female donor with HTLV-1-associated myelopathy (HAM/TSP).

This clonotype was picked up a small number of times. The chain carries TRBV20-1 and TRBJ2-6; D call uncertain. This CDR3 spans 12 amino acids. Germline V gives CDR1 DFQATT, CDR2 SNEGSKA (reference sequence). V lost 6 bases, J lost 4 bases, and 7 bases lay in between. The CDR3 spells CSAPTGANVLTF. CDR3 coding DNA: TGCAGTGCCCCGACCGGGGCCAACGTCCTGACTTTC.

This clonotype showed up many times. This chain uses TRBV4-1 with TRBJ1-2; 9 nucleotides agree with TRBD1. Per germline, CDR1 MGHRA and CDR2 YSYEKL. The CDR3 loop spans 17 amino acids. V was pared by 0 bases and J by 5 bases, with 10 bases of the junction left unmatched. CDR3 residues: CASSQEPQGAVVYGYTF. The CDR3 nucleotides read TGCGCCAGCAGCCAAGAGCCACAGGGGGCGGTCGTTTATGGCTACACCTTC.

To note about this clonotype: With a much larger clone just one base away, this may be a read error. J is TRBJ1-2 and V is TRBV5-6; D is unresolved. Per the germline V gene, CDR1 is SGHDT and CDR2 is YYEEEE. This CDR3 contains 13 residues. CDR3 protein: CVSTPTRGYGYTF. Written as DNA, the CDR3 is TGTGTCAGCACCCCTACTCGGGGCTATGGCTACACCTTC.

This clonotype showed up many times. The V and J genes are TRBV5-1 and TRBJ2-5, with 9 bases identical to TRBD1. Germline lookup yields CDR1 SGHRS and CDR2 YFSETQ. CDR3 size: 15 residues. V lost 5 bases, J lost 4 bases, and 9 bases stayed unmatched. The CDR3 sequence: CASRQRDRVPETQYF. The DNA of the CDR3 is TGCGCCAGCAGGCAGCGGGACAGGGTTCCAGAGACCCAGTACTTC.

This clonotype has ten or more counts. The gene calls are TRBV12-3 or TRBV12-4 and TRBJ2-2, with D hard to call. V was cut by 2 bases and J by 6 bases, with 7 bases left in between. The CDR3 is 13 amino acids. The CDR3 spells CASSLRIPGELFF. The CDR3 DNA follows: TGTGCCAGCAGTTTAAGAATCCCCGGGGAGCTGTTTTTT.

The rearrangement links TRBV20-1 to TRBJ2-5; TRBD1 is a possible D gene (6 bases). This CDR3 is built from 13 residues. Trimming stripped 7 bases from V and 1 base from J, with 13 bases between. CDR1 is DFQATT and CDR2 is SNEGSKA in the germline V gene (reference sequence). CDR3 sequence (DNA): TGCAGTGTTCTCCAGGGGTCCCAAGAGACCCAGTACTTC. Its protein product is CSVLQGSQETQYF.

The chain is built from TRBV6-2 or TRBV6-3 and TRBJ2-7; 9 bases agree with TRBD2. V dropped 0 bases and J dropped 2; count of bases not matched to a gene: 5. Germline V gene lookup returns CDR1 MNHEY and CDR2 SVGEGT. The CDR3 is made up of 16 amino acids. CDR3 sequence reads: CASSYSWLAGTYEQYF. The DNA for the CDR3 is TGTGCCAGCAGTTACTCGTGGCTAGCGGGGACCTACGAGCAGTACTTC.

The V call is TRBV19, the J call TRBJ2-2, with D possibly TRBD1 on 5 matching bases. The CDR3 consists of 14 residues. Germline V lookup: CDR1 LNHDA, CDR2 SQIVND (reference sequence). The germline V and J ends were trimmed by 6 bases and 7 bases, with 15 bases remaining between them. CDR3: CASRGFRDLGELFF. CDR3 nucleotide sequence: TGTGCCAGTAGGGGCTTCAGGGATCTCGGGGAGCTGTTTTTT.

This clonotype was detected ten times or more. The gene calls are TRBV20-1 and TRBJ1-6, with D perhaps TRBD1 (5 bases). With 3 bases removed from V and 7 bases from J, the gap between germline ends came to 22 bases. Looked up from germline, CDR1 is DFQATT and CDR2 is SNEGSKA (reference sequence). The CDR3 totals 17 residues. CDR3 sequence (DNA): TGCAGTGCTAGCCACGTCGGACGTGGGACGAGGAATTCACCCCTCCACTTT. This sequence encodes CSASHVGRGTRNSPLHF.

This clonotype was observed many times. The rearrangement uses TRBV27 and TRBJ2-6, with D possibly TRBD2 on 6 matching bases. The length of the CDR3 is 18 residues. The germline CDR1 and CDR2 sequences are MNHEY and SMNVEV (reference sequence). V was trimmed by 4 bases and J by 0 bases, leaving 16 bases between them. In nucleotides, the CDR3 is TGTGCCAGCAGTTCCAGCGGGTATTCTTTCTCTGGGGCCAACGTCCTGACTTTC. As protein: CASSSSGYSFSGANVLTF.

This clonotype appeared many times. The chain recombines TRBV7-9 with TRBJ2-7, with 8 bases matching TRBD1. The V segment lost 4 bases and the J segment 2 bases; nucleotides outside the gene matches: 4. The CDR3 contains 14 residues. Per germline, CDR1 SEHNR and CDR2 FQNEAQ (reference sequence). CDR3 coding DNA: TGTGCCAGCAGCTCCCTGACAGGGGCCTACGAGCAGTACTTC. It specifies CASSSLTGAYEQYF.

The sample holds many counts of this clonotype. J is TRBJ2-3 and V is TRBV5-6; D is ambiguous. The V and J ends lost 0 bases and 1 base respectively, with 9 bases between them. The CDR3 totals 15 residues. The germline V gene encodes CDR1 SGHDT and CDR2 YYEEEE. The CDR3 nucleotides are TGTGCCAGCAGCTTGGTGCAGGCTGGCACAGATACGCAGTATTTT. As protein: CASSLVQAGTDTQYF.

This clonotype has just a few counts. The gene calls are TRBV5-1 and TRBJ2-2, with a tentative D call TRBD2 (5 bases). V gave up 0 bases and J gave up 0 bases, with 6 bases separating them. Per germline, CDR1 SGHRS and CDR2 YFSETQ. This CDR3 contains 15 residues. CDR3 sequence: CASSLAGTNTGELFF. Here the CDR3 DNA reads TGCGCCAGCAGCTTGGCGGGAACGAACACCGGGGAGCTGTTTTTT.

This clonotype has at least ten counts. This rearrangement joins TRBV5-1 to TRBJ2-3, with 7 bases identical to TRBD1. CDR1 and CDR2 from the germline V gene are SGHRS and YFSETQ. CDR3 length equals 15 residues. V was pared by 4 bases and J by 2 bases, with 7 bases of the junction left unmatched. CDR3 DNA: TGCGCCAGCAGCAGAGACAGGGCTTCCACAGATACGCAGTATTTT. Protein sequence: CASSRDRASTDTQYF.

This clonotype was detected ten times or more. This chain connects TRBV5-1 to TRBJ2-3, with D uncertain. The V gene's germline CDR1 is SGHRS and CDR2 YFSETQ. Trimming left V 1 base short and J 6 bases short, with 6 bases between. The CDR3 is 12 residues long. The CDR3: CASSLMVDTQYF. The CDR3 DNA reads TGCGCCAGCAGCTTGATGGTGGATACGCAGTATTTT.

This clonotype was counted many times. This rearrangement joins TRBV6-5 to TRBJ2-1, with D tentatively TRBD1 (6 bases). The CDR3 is made up of 14 amino acids. Germline loops: CDR1 MNHEY, CDR2 SVGAGI. V lost 6 bases and J lost 5, with 14 bases in between. This CDR3 is CASSPGQIHNEQFF. CDR3 bases: TGTGCCAGCAGCCCCGGACAGATCCACAATGAGCAGTTCTTC.

This clonotype has just a few counts. The chain has TRBV6-5 and TRBJ2-2, with D tentatively TRBD1 (7 bases). CDR1 and CDR2 (germline): MNHEY, SVGAGI. Trimming stripped 0 bases from V and 1 base from J, with 12 bases between. This CDR3 is 17 amino acids long. CDR3 in amino acids: CASSYSRRGLNTGELFF. DNA for the CDR3: TGTGCCAGCAGTTACTCAAGGAGGGGGCTGAACACCGGGGAGCTGTTTTTT.

This clonotype was seen ten or more times. The CDR3 loop is CASSLLTDGDGYTF. Written as DNA, the CDR3 is TGTGCCAGCAGCTTACTGACAGATGGAGATGGCTACACCTTC. This sequence joins TRBV11-2 and TRBJ1-2; maybe TRBD1 (5 bases). The CDR3 extends over 14 amino acids. Germline values: CDR1 SGHAT, CDR2 FQNNGV. V was shortened by 2 bases and J by 6 bases, with 13 bases between the two germline ends.

The chain links TRBV6-6 to TRBJ2-7, with TRBD1 matching 10 bases. Germline CDR1 MNHNY, CDR2 SVGAGI (reference sequence). This CDR3 has 15 amino acids. Germline trimming cut 4 bases from V and 7 bases from J; bases unmatched to any gene: 10. The chain's CDR3 is CASSSRDRGGREQYF. The DNA for the CDR3 is TGTGCCAGCAGTTCCCGGGACAGGGGAGGGAGGGAGCAGTACTTC.

This clonotype was seen many times. The V and J genes are TRBV9 and TRBJ2-3; D possibly corresponds to TRBD1 (6 bases). This CDR3 has 14 residues. Trimming cost V 4 bases and J 3 bases, with 12 bases left between them. Per the germline V gene, CDR1 is SGDLS and CDR2 is YYNGEE. The CDR3 loop reads CASSNRDATDTQYF. DNA for the CDR3: TGTGCCAGCAGCAACAGGGATGCGACAGATACGCAGTATTTT. The variable domain in full, completed from reference TRBV9 and TRBJ2-3, reads DSGVTQTPKHLITATGQRVTLRCSPRSGDLSVYWYQQSLDQGLQFLIQYYNGEERAKGNILERFSAQQFPDLHSELNLSSLELGDSALYFCASSNRDATDTQYFGPGTRLTVL.

In its sample, this clonotype was seen many times. This sequence joins TRBV29-1 and TRBJ2-5; the D gene is possibly TRBD2 (6 bases). The CDR3 is 13 amino acids. The V and J ends lost 7 bases and 4 bases respectively, with 16 bases between them. CDR1 and CDR2 from the germline V gene are SQVTM and ANQGSEA. For the CDR3, the DNA is TGCAGCGCCCTGGGAGGAAGTACAGAGACCCAGTACTTC. Translating gives CSALGGSTETQYF.

The chain combines TRBV5-1 with TRBJ2-2, with D tentatively TRBD1 (6 bases). The CDR3 sequence is 16 residues long. V was pared by 4 bases and J by 2 bases, with 15 bases between. Germline V gene sequence: CDR1 SGHRS, CDR2 YFSETQ. Here the CDR3 reads CASSTDQQGNTGELFF. DNA for the CDR3: TGCGCCAGCAGCACGGACCAACAGGGAAACACCGGGGAGCTGTTTTTT.

This clonotype came up many times. The V gene is TRBV4-2, the J gene TRBJ2-2; TRBD1 agrees at 9 bases. Germline assignment: CDR1 LGHNA and CDR2 YNFKEQ. The V and J ends lost 3 bases and 4 bases, in that order; junction bases with no gene match: 9. The CDR3 is 17 amino acids. Here the CDR3 reads CASSHVTQGAGTGELFF. In nucleotides, the CDR3 is TGTGCCAGCAGCCACGTTACACAGGGGGCTGGCACCGGGGAGCTGTTTTTT.

This clonotype was observed many times. The rearrangement uses TRBV6-1 and TRBJ2-7; TRBD1 might be the D (5 bases). Trimming took 7 bases from V and 0 from J, leaving 10 bases between them. Germline V lookup: CDR1 MNHNS, CDR2 SASEGT. CDR3 size: 13 residues. CDR3: CASTRQSSYEQYF. CDR3 in DNA: TGTGCCAGCACAAGACAGAGCTCCTACGAGCAGTACTTC.

DNA of the CDR3: TGTGCCAGCACCGGCCGTAGGAACACCGGGGAGCTGTTTTTT. This translates into CASTGRRNTGELFF. This chain joins TRBV7-2 and TRBJ2-2; D gene ambiguous. Germline-derived CDR1 and CDR2 are SGHTA and FQGNSA. This CDR3 has 14 residues. V was trimmed by 7 bases and J by 1 base, leaving 10 bases between them.

Many counts were recorded for this clonotype. The rearrangement joins TRBV20-1 to TRBJ2-7, with TRBD2 identical over 11 bases. Germline loops: CDR1 DFQATT, CDR2 SNEGSKA (reference sequence). V gave up 6 bases and J gave up 1 base; unmatched junction bases: 5. The CDR3 sequence is 14 residues long. The CDR3 spells CSAPLAGGSYEQYF. CDR3 coding DNA: TGCAGTGCGCCTCTAGCGGGGGGTTCCTACGAGCAGTACTTC.

This clonotype was observed a few times. J is TRBJ2-1 and V is TRBV12-3 or TRBV12-4; D might be TRBD1 (8 bases). V shed 2 bases and J shed 9 bases, with 14 bases lying between them. The CDR3 loop spans 14 amino acids. CDR3 in amino acids: CASSLSGGGSEQFF. DNA for the CDR3: TGTGCCAGCAGTTTATCAGGGGGCGGGAGTGAGCAGTTCTTC.

This clonotype was seen once. J is TRBJ2-7 and V is TRBV18; no firm D call. The germline V and J ends were trimmed by 0 bases and 0 bases, with 12 bases remaining between them. Germline CDR1 is KGHSH and CDR2 is LQKENI. This CDR3 contains 16 residues. The CDR3 spells CASSPPTRKSSYEQYF. DNA for the CDR3: TGTGCCAGCTCACCACCCACCAGGAAAAGCTCCTACGAGCAGTACTTC.

This clonotype was observed once. The chain is built from TRBV7-9 and TRBJ1-4, with no clear D. Germline V CDR1 and CDR2: SEHNR, FQNEAQ (reference sequence). This CDR3 contains 16 residues. V lost 2 bases and J lost 10, with 20 bases in between. This CDR3 reads CASSLPPGGYGGKLFF. The DNA for the CDR3 is TGTGCCAGCAGCTTACCGCCGGGAGGTTATGGAGGAAAACTGTTTTTT.

This clonotype was counted many times. V and J are TRBV4-2 and TRBJ2-3, with D perhaps being TRBD1 or TRBD2 (5 bases each). V was cut by 1 base and J by 1 base, with 9 bases left in between. From germline, CDR1 is LGHNA and CDR2 YNFKEQ. There are 15 residues in the CDR3. The CDR3 bases are TGTGCCAGCAGCCAAGGGGGGAAAGGCACAGATACGCAGTATTTT. This gives the protein CASSQGGKGTDTQYF.